The 3 T cell receptor beta chains below were found in one sample sequenced in a study of metastatic and nonmetastatic thyroid tumors (dated by TCRdb to 2020 to 2021). None of the patients had been given any treatment before thyroid surgery. Libraries were constructed by PCR. Sequenced using an Illumina HiSeq 4000. TCRdb itself trimmed the public reads at Q25 with fastp, ran MiXCR and retained productive beta chains. The sample table contains around 46,000 clones; only one count was recorded for approximately 20% of them. The ten largest make up roughly 3.8% of the sample. The sequenced sample consisted of blood. These receptors all come from a male donor with papillary thyroid cancer or a benign thyroid nodule (not recorded which). Some clones in this sample may be carry-over from other donors' samples.

This clone was recorded at least ten times. The V call is TRBV20-1, the J call TRBJ1-3, with 7 bases matching TRBD1. The ends lost 5 bases at V and 4 bases at J; junction bases unmatched: 2. The CDR3 contains 12 residues. The V gene's germline CDR1 is DFQATT and CDR2 SNEGSKA (reference sequence). CDR3 coding DNA: TGCAGTGCTCGGACAGGAGGAAACACCATATATTTT. This codes for CSARTGGNTIYF.

This clone was found many times. The gene calls are TRBV6-2 or TRBV6-3 and TRBJ1-1; D remains ambiguous. This CDR3 contains 14 residues. Germline V gene lookup returns CDR1 MNHEY and CDR2 SVGEGT. V lost 7 bases and J 3 bases, leaving 15 bases between the germline ends. DNA of the CDR3: TGTGCCAGCATCAAAGACGGGATGGACACTGAAGCTTTCTTT. Protein: CASIKDGMDTEAFF.

Turning to this clone: An end of the junction does not agree with germline; a read error may underlie this. The genes are TRBV4-2 and TRBJ1-2, with a possible D match to TRBD1 (5 bases). The CDR3 spans 13 residues. The germline V gene has CDR1 LGHNA and CDR2 YNFKEQ. The CDR3 DNA reads TGTGCCAGCAGCCTTGGACAATACTATGGCTTCACCTTC. Its protein product is CASSLGQYYGFTF.